The TCR beta chain described here comes from a study of OX40 agonist ivuxolimab in advanced cancers. Across the whole study: Patients received the agonistic anti-OX40 (CD134) antibody ivuxolimab. Overall study findings and caveats: Mean expanded clone counts were higher in CD8+ than CD4+ T cells. Partial responders treated at 0.1-3.0 mg/kg exhibited clonal expansion among the lowest measured.

Libraries were prepared by immunoSEQ multiplex PCR; TCRdb keeps only in-frame clonotypes and omits some of them. The data show about 42,000 clones, approximately 83% seen once. Germline assignment: CDR1 SSHAT and CDR2 FNYEAQ (reference sequence). The length of the CDR3 is 13 residues. Points on this clone: What it binds is unknown. A junction end diverges from the germline sequence, so it may reflect a read error.

The material was CD4+ or CD8+ T cells sorted from blood, obtained in a trial of the OX40 agonist ivuxolimab. This TCR came from an adult with an advanced solid tumor such as melanoma, head and neck, liver or kidney cancer. The chain couples TRBV7-7 to TRBJ2-1; D is ambiguous. CDR3 amino acids: CASSFSGWGEQFF. The CDR3 region has the DNA TGTGCTAGCAGCTTCTCGGGTTGGGGTGAGCAGTTCTTC.